Detailed here is one TCR beta chain. This CDR3 spans 13 amino acids. V was trimmed by 1 base and J by 3 bases, leaving 7 bases between them. Germline V gives CDR1 SGHRS, CDR2 YFSETQ. The data belong to a study of blood T cell repertoires in COVID-19. Study in general: Researchers got acute and convalescent COVID-19 samples from the United States, Italy and Spain. In each case, the material was cDNA or gDNA derived from T cells, B-cell-depleted T cells, or PBMCs.

TCRdb keeps only in-frame clones here, not all; method: immunoSEQ multiplex PCR. The repertoire holds under 200,000 clones, around 80% seen once, with roughly 3.4% in the top ten. Sequenced: PBMCs or T cells enriched from blood (not recorded which). This sequence was found in an older woman who had recovered from COVID-19. The chain is built from TRBV5-1 and TRBJ2-5, with D unclear. The CDR3 here is CASSLHGEETQYF. The CDR3 DNA reads TGCGCCAGCAGCTTGCACGGTGAAGAGACCCAGTACTTC.